This T cell receptor beta chain stems from a study of T cell responses to AZD1222 COVID-19 vaccine. As for the study in general: Investigators merged groups given second doses at roughly 4 or roughly 12 weeks. General study results and limits: Spike was spanned by vaccine-associated CD4 TCRs, which were dominant at 160-218 and 743-854. Baseline seropositivity occurred in only a handful of AZD1222 recipients. Donors skewed white British and female; clonal diversity was possibly underestimated.

Comment on this clone: The antigen is not known.

The data were produced by immunoSEQ multiplex PCR, yet TCRdb's version contains in-frame clones alone and is incomplete. The table shows more than 100,000 clones, with 92% occurring only once. The CDR3 covers 13 residues. Germline-derived CDR1 and CDR2 are LGHDT and YNNKEL (reference sequence). The trim removed 9 bases at V and 8 bases at J, leaving 11 bases unmatched. This TCR derives from an adult in good health. The material was peripheral blood, obtained on day 0 of AZD1222 vaccination. The V call is TRBV3-1 (or the pseudogene TRBV3-2), the J call TRBJ1-1, with TRBD1 matching over 8 bases. CDR3: CASIDRGGHEAFF. The CDR3 DNA reads TGTGCCAGTATCGACAGGGGTGGCCACGAAGCTTTCTTT.